The 9 T cell receptor beta chains reported below all come from one sample, sequenced in a study of blood T cell repertoires in COVID-19 (TCRdb year 2020). Receptor amplification or capture employed the immunoSEQ multiplex PCR assay. TCRdb carries this immuneACCESS record with in-frame sequences only. Its versions omit some clonotypes, under half of them owing to an unresolved V gene in the studies checked, with the rest unexplained. In this sample the table shows around 93,000 clones, roughly 88% of which occur a single time. Clones ranked in the top ten supply more than 9.5% of the sample. The sequenced material came from peripheral blood. The receptor source for this set is a man older than 75 with acute or convalescent COVID-19.

The V gene is TRBV4-3, the J gene TRBJ2-5; 9 positions agree with TRBD2. This CDR3 is built from 16 residues. Trimming removed 2 bases from V and 4 bases from J; junction bases left unmatched: 8. CDR1 is LGHNA, CDR2 YSLEER, per germline. CDR3 in DNA: TGCGCCAGCAGCCAATCGGCGGGAGGGCCAGCAGAGACCCAGTACTTC. Its translation is CASSQSAGGPAETQYF.

The chain recombines TRBV5-1 with TRBJ1-3; a possible D gene is TRBD1 (6 bases). CDR3 size: 14 residues. Trimming took off 4 bases at V and 4 bases at J, with 12 bases between the two ends. Germline V lookup: CDR1 SGHRS, CDR2 YFSETQ. The CDR3: CASSQGGGGNTIYF. The CDR3 nucleotides are TGCGCCAGCAGCCAGGGCGGGGGCGGAAACACCATATATTTT.

The genes are TRBV24-1 and TRBJ2-5; TRBD1 matches at 7 bases. CDR3 length: 18 residues. The germline V gene encodes CDR1 KGHDR and CDR2 SFDVKD. J lost 4 bases, V lost 2 bases, and 15 bases had no gene match. This CDR3 reads CATSDCLQDRLVGETQYF. For the CDR3, the DNA is TGTGCCACCAGTGATTGCCTCCAGGACAGGCTGGTGGGAGAGACCCAGTACTTC.

This clone is a singleton in its sample. For the CDR3, the DNA is TGTGCCATCAAGCCGGATGACAGCTCTGGAAACACCATATATTTT. Its protein product is CAIKPDDSSGNTIYF. This sequence joins TRBV10-3 and TRBJ1-3, with D possibly TRBD1 on 5 matching bases. Germline assignment: CDR1 ENHRY and CDR2 SYGVKD. Trimming took 7 bases from V and 0 from J, leaving 13 bases between them. This CDR3 region has 15 residues.

The chain links TRBV19 to TRBJ2-7; no reliable D call. V was pared by 8 bases and J by 3 bases, with 8 bases between. The V gene's germline CDR1 is LNHDA and CDR2 SQIVND (reference sequence). CDR3 length: 11 residues. CDR3 bases: TGTGCCAGTGCCGGTGGCTACGAGCAGTACTTC. Translation gives CASAGGYEQYF.

The rearrangement uses TRBV5-1 and TRBJ1-6; 8 bases map to TRBD1. Germline V gene lookup returns CDR1 SGHRS and CDR2 YFSETQ. The CDR3 extends over 18 amino acids. The J segment lost 9 bases and the V segment lost 0 bases, leaving 14 bases of the junction unmatched. The CDR3 nucleotides are TGCGCCAGCAGCTTGGGTACATCAGGGGGCGGAGGTATTTCACCCCTCCACTTT. Its translation is CASSLGTSGGGGISPLHF.

The CDR3 loop is CASSLEGTPTYEQYF. In DNA form, the CDR3 reads TGTGCCAGCAGCTTAGAAGGGACACCGACCTACGAGCAGTACTTC. The gene calls are TRBV7-9 and TRBJ2-7, with D perhaps TRBD1 (6 bases). Looked up from germline, CDR1 is SEHNR and CDR2 is FQNEAQ (reference sequence). The CDR3 has 15 amino acids. With 1 base removed from V and 2 bases from J, the gap between germline ends came to 12 bases.

The gene calls are TRBV5-1 and TRBJ1-4; 10 nucleotides match TRBD1. The CDR3 covers 14 residues. V dropped 4 bases and J dropped 7; count of bases not matched to a gene: 4. Germline V lookup: CDR1 SGHRS, CDR2 YFSETQ. CDR3 amino acids: CASSGRDRGEKLFF. CDR3 sequence (DNA): TGCGCCAGCAGCGGCCGGGACAGGGGTGAAAAACTGTTTTTT. Drawing the rest from reference TRBV5-1 and TRBJ1-4, the complete variable domain is KAGVTQTPRYLIKTRGQQVTLSCSPISGHRSVSWYQQTPGQGLQFLFEYFSETQRNKGNFPGRFSGRQFSNSRSEMNVSTLELGDSALYLCASSGRDRGEKLFFGSGTQLSVL.

The chain links TRBV3-1 (or the pseudogene TRBV3-2) to TRBJ1-2; no clear D gene. V was pared by 1 base and J by 4 bases, with 13 bases between. Per the germline V gene, CDR1 is LGHDT and CDR2 is YNNKEL (reference sequence). The CDR3 consists of 15 residues. CDR3 bases: TGTGCCAGCAGCCAAGGGGCGGGCGGGAGCTATGGCTACACCTTC. The encoded protein is CASSQGAGGSYGYTF.